Below are 18 T cell receptor beta chains sequenced from a single sample in a study of early T cells in non-severe SARS-CoV-2 infection. TCRdb itself ran the 5' RACE reads through MiXCR, one entry per CDR3 protein. The data contain about 81,000 distinct CDR3 sequences, 5.5% to 7.5% of them singletons. The material sequenced was whole blood. Receptors were obtained from an adult who was a healthcare worker with PCR-confirmed SARS-CoV-2 infection or an uninfected control (not recorded which).

This clonotype was counted ten times or more. The chain couples TRBV19 to TRBJ1-2; D gene unclear. V lost 3 bases and J lost 4, with 12 bases in between. CDR1 is LNHDA, CDR2 SQIVND, per germline (reference sequence). This CDR3 has 14 amino acids. The CDR3 loop reads CASSMGVQPYGYTF. The DNA for the CDR3 is TGTGCCAGTAGTATGGGCGTCCAACCCTATGGCTACACCTTC.

The table lists this clonotype with a few counts. V usage is TRBV29-1 and J usage is TRBJ2-1; D not certain. CDR1 and CDR2 from the germline V gene are SQVTM and ANQGSEA. This CDR3 has 12 residues. The V and J ends lost 0 bases and 12 bases respectively, with 12 bases between them. CDR3 nucleotide sequence: TGCAGCGTTGAAGAATCAACGGATGGGCAGTTCTTC. Amino acids: CSVEESTDGQFF.

This clonotype was counted ten times or more. The chain employs TRBV10-3 and TRBJ2-5; 9 nucleotides align to TRBD2. Germline CDR1 is ENHRY and CDR2 is SYGVKD. With 11 bases clipped from V and 4 bases from J, the junction kept 11 bases outside the gene matches. This CDR3 is 14 amino acids long. The CDR3 loop is CAVRVAGGPETQYF. The CDR3 DNA is TGTGCCGTACGGGTCGCGGGAGGGCCAGAGACCCAGTACTTC.

This clonotype was seen a handful of times. The chain joins TRBV19 to TRBJ2-7; weak D call: TRBD2 (6 bases). V was clipped by 3 bases and J by 3 bases, with 15 bases between them. The germline CDR1 and CDR2 sequences are LNHDA and SQIVND (reference sequence). This CDR3 has 15 residues. The CDR3 region is CASSISRAGSYEQYF. In nucleotides, the CDR3 is TGTGCCAGTAGTATTAGCAGGGCGGGGAGCTACGAGCAGTACTTC.

This clonotype was detected a few times. The chain combines TRBV7-8 with TRBJ2-2; the D is unclear. Germline V gene sequence: CDR1 SGHVS, CDR2 FQNEAQ. V was shortened by 1 base and J by 1 base, with 13 bases between the two germline ends. The length of the CDR3 is 17 residues. CDR3 sequence reads: CASSLVGRTLNTGELFF. The CDR3 nucleotides are TGTGCCAGCAGCTTAGTGGGCAGGACCCTGAACACCGGGGAGCTGTTTTTT.

This clonotype has at least ten counts. The gene calls are TRBV25-1 and TRBJ1-4; maybe TRBD1 (5 bases). Germline assignment: CDR1 MGHDK and CDR2 SYGVNS. Trimming removed 4 bases from V and 2 bases from J, with 11 bases in between. The CDR3 totals 15 residues. CDR3 sequence: CASSVLTDTNEKLFF. CDR3 nucleotide sequence: TGTGCCAGCAGTGTCCTGACAGATACTAATGAAAAACTGTTTTTT.

The chain combines TRBV12-3 or TRBV12-4 with TRBJ2-1; D call uncertain. The CDR3 covers 13 residues. Trimming pared 3 bases from V and 7 bases from J, leaving 10 bases between. In DNA, the CDR3 is TGTGCCAGCAGTTTGAGTGGGGTAAATGAGCAGTTCTTC. It codes for CASSLSGVNEQFF.

This clonotype appeared many times. The gene calls are TRBV14 and TRBJ1-6; 7 nucleotides agree with TRBD1. V was clipped by 4 bases and J by 7 bases; unmatched bases: 7. CDR3 size: 15 residues. Germline-derived CDR1 and CDR2 are SGHDN and FVKESK. Here the CDR3 DNA reads TGTGCCAGCAGCCTCCAGGGACAGACGAATTCACCCCTCCACTTT. It codes for CASSLQGQTNSPLHF.

There are a few counts of this clonotype. The chain is built from TRBV6-2 or TRBV6-3 and TRBJ2-2; 8 bases line up with TRBD1. This CDR3 has 15 residues. J gave up 6 bases and V 6 bases, and 9 bases lay outside the gene matches. Germline loops: CDR1 MNHEY, CDR2 SVGEGT. The CDR3 coding sequence is TGTGCCAGCAGAGTCGACAGGGGAGGTCCCGGGGAGCTGTTTTTT. Translation: CASRVDRGGPGELFF.

In this sample, this clonotype turned up many times. The DNA for the CDR3 is TGTGCCAGCAGTGACCCCCCGGGACTCACCACTGAAGCTTTCTTT. It yields the protein CASSDPPGLTTEAFF. The chain joins TRBV25-1 to TRBJ1-1, with D possibly being TRBD1 (5 bases). Trimming stripped 3 bases from V and 4 bases from J, with 15 bases between. CDR1 and CDR2 from the germline V gene are MGHDK and SYGVNS. CDR3 length: 15 amino acids.

Concerning this clonotype itself: This CDR3 is missing its conserved last phenylalanine or tryptophan, likely due to a read error. The DNA is omitted, as the CDR3 cannot be located on it reliably, and the CDR3 follows TCRdb's listing. The chain links TRBV7-9 to TRBJ2-1. Germline V lookup: CDR1 SEHNR, CDR2 FQNEAQ (reference sequence). The CDR3 totals 12 residues, both ends included. The CDR3 sequence: CASSRYISSSQI.

The V and J genes are TRBV11-2 and TRBJ2-3, with TRBD2 identical over 10 bases. The junction had 10 bases not matched to a gene; V was cut back by 6 bases and J by 7 bases. Germline CDR1 and CDR2: SGHAT and FQNNGV. This CDR3 comprises 15 residues. Here the CDR3 reads CASRKQAGGLNTQYF. The CDR3 bases are TGTGCCAGCAGGAAACAAGCGGGGGGGCTAAATACGCAGTATTTT. Drawing the rest from reference TRBV11-2 and TRBJ2-3, the complete variable domain is EAGVAQSPRYKIIEKRQSVAFWCNPISGHATLYWYQQILGQGPKLLIQFQNNGVVDDSQLPKDRFSAERLKGVDSTLKIQPAKLEDSAVYLCASRKQAGGLNTQYFGPGTRLTVL.

The chain joins TRBV11-2 to TRBJ2-1, with 10 bases that match TRBD1. The junction had 6 bases not matched to a gene; V was cut back by 7 bases and J by 6 bases. There are 14 residues in the CDR3. Germline values: CDR1 SGHAT, CDR2 FQNNGV. In DNA, the CDR3 is TGTGCCAGCAATAGGGACAGGGGTGTCAATGAGCAGTTCTTC. It is translated as CASNRDRGVNEQFF.

The chain combines TRBV2 with TRBJ1-5; D might be TRBD1 (5 bases). V lost 4 bases, J lost 4 bases, and 14 bases lay in between. CDR3 length equals 15 residues. From germline, CDR1 is SNHLY and CDR2 FYNNEI. CDR3 coding DNA: TGTGCCAGCAGTGGGGGCGAAAAGTCTAATCAGCCCCAGCATTTT. This codes for CASSGGEKSNQPQHF.

At least ten counts were recorded for this clonotype. The chain couples TRBV5-1 to TRBJ2-3; 10 nucleotides line up with TRBD2. CDR1 SGHRS and CDR2 YFSETQ come from the germline V gene. The CDR3 spans 15 residues. Trimming at V came to 4 bases and at J to 0 bases, leaving 2 bases not matched to a gene. CDR3 sequence reads: CASSLTSGSTDTQYF. In DNA form, the CDR3 reads TGCGCCAGCAGCCTGACTAGCGGGAGCACAGATACGCAGTATTTT.

In this sample, this clonotype turned up a few times. The chain recombines TRBV3-1 with TRBJ2-1; either TRBD1 or TRBD2 may supply D (5 bases each). The length of the CDR3 is 16 residues. The V end was cut by 3 bases, the J end by 2 bases, with 14 bases between. Germline CDR1 and CDR2: LGHDT and YNNKEL (reference sequence). CDR3 amino acids: CASSQDGTPPYNEQFF. CDR3 nucleotides: TGTGCCAGCAGCCAGGACGGGACGCCTCCCTACAATGAGCAGTTCTTC.

This clonotype was detected many times. The CDR3 sequence: CASSYQSSYEQYF. The CDR3, as DNA: TGTGCCAGCAGTTACCAAAGCTCCTACGAGCAGTACTTC. The chain couples TRBV28 to TRBJ2-7; D is uncertain. The V and J ends lost 4 bases and 0 bases respectively, with 7 bases between them. The CDR3 consists of 13 residues. Germline CDR1 MDHEN, CDR2 SYDVKM.

The chain carries TRBV6-2 or TRBV6-3 and TRBJ2-7; a possible D gene is TRBD1 (6 bases). V was shortened by 6 bases and J by 5 bases, with 17 bases between the two germline ends. Per the germline V gene, CDR1 is MNHEY and CDR2 is SVGEGT. The length of the CDR3 is 14 residues. The CDR3 protein is CASSNFINRDEQYF. The DNA of the CDR3 is TGTGCCAGCAGCAATTTTATCAACAGGGACGAGCAGTACTTC.